This T cell receptor (beta chain) was captured in a study of molecular identifiers for immune sequencing clone quantification. Preparation methods for the bulk TCR libraries were those previously described, with listed TCR primers. In TCRdb, the PCR reads were re-called with MiXCR into one record per CDR3 protein. The profile shows 460,000 or so distinct CDR3 sequences, about a quarter of them singletons. The sample holds many counts of this clonotype. As yet, its antigen is unknown. CDR3 length: 13 residues. The germline V and J ends were trimmed by 10 bases and 1 base, with 14 bases remaining between them. Germline values: CDR1 MDHEN, CDR2 SYDVKM. Sorted cell numbers of roughly 20,000 to 1,100,000, with 10%, 30% or 50% RNA, served as input for naive CD8 libraries. Study outcomes and limitations: Whereas clones above 20 RNA copies held under 1% of naive-cell molecules, they held over 97% of effector molecules. Spiked-in Jurkat TCR RNA corresponding to one cell was reported as detectable against approximately 930,000 naive cells.

Sequencing used naive CD8+ T cells from blood, with Jurkat cell RNA spiked in. Specified subset: FACS-sorted CD8+CD4-CCR7+CD45RA+ naive T cells. The clonotype was recovered from a human donor in good health. Some libraries in this study had Jurkat cell RNA spiked in. The chain couples TRBV28 to TRBJ2-7; D gene uncertain. Written as DNA, the CDR3 is TGTGCCACCCACCGTACCGCTTCCTACGAGCAGTACTTC. It is translated as CATHRTASYEQYF.